One and the same sample provided the 17 T cell receptor beta chains below, sequenced in a study of blood T cell repertoires in COVID-19. Sequencing used immunoSEQ multiplex PCR; TCRdb keeps in-frame clones, though not all of them. The sample shows about 80,000 clones, almost 85% of them seen only once. The sample comprised peripheral blood. These receptors were taken from a man aged 45-60 years with COVID-19, enrolled during active disease.

This chain links TRBV3-1 (or the pseudogene TRBV3-2) with TRBJ1-2; D unresolved. The V and J ends lost 4 bases and 8 bases respectively, with 11 bases between them. Germline V CDR1 and CDR2: LGHDT, YNNKEL (reference sequence). The CDR3 runs to 12 residues. The CDR3 DNA reads TGTGCCAGCAGCCCTGGTCGGGGAGGCTACACCTTC. Translating gives CASSPGRGGYTF.

This clone showed up just once. V and J are TRBV2 and TRBJ1-3, with no clear D. CDR3 length: 15 residues. The V gene lost 0 bases and the J gene lost 2 bases, with 8 bases spanning the gap. Germline assignment: CDR1 SNHLY and CDR2 FYNNEI. In DNA, the CDR3 is TGTGCCAGCAGTGAAGCGCAGGCTACTGGAAACACCATATATTTT. Its protein is CASSEAQATGNTIYF.

The rearrangement joins TRBV6-5 to TRBJ1-2; 8 positions agree with TRBD1. CDR1 is MNHEY and CDR2 is SVGAGI in the germline V gene. The CDR3 spans 15 residues. The V segment lost 7 bases and the J segment 5 bases; nucleotides outside the gene matches: 12. The CDR3 nucleotides read TGTGCCAGCAATCCCGGGACAGGCGCGGGGTATGGCTACACCTTC. It specifies CASNPGTGAGYGYTF.

V and J are TRBV28 and TRBJ1-5, with TRBD1 matching 10 bases. Germline-derived CDR1 and CDR2 are MDHEN and SYDVKM. This CDR3 is built from 15 residues. V shed 6 bases and J 3 bases; nucleotides not matched to a gene: 5. CDR3 sequence reads: CASRPTGGNNQPQHF. In nucleotides, the CDR3 is TGTGCCAGCAGGCCGACAGGGGGCAACAATCAGCCCCAGCATTTT.

The rearrangement links TRBV29-1 to TRBJ1-1; a weak D match, TRBD1 (5 bases). V was pared by 4 bases and J by 4 bases, with 16 bases between. There are 14 residues in the CDR3. Germline V gene data show CDR1 as SQVTM and CDR2 as ANQGSEA. The CDR3 nucleotides read TGCAGCGTTGGAACAGGACCGGGGGGCACTGAAGCTTTCTTT. As protein: CSVGTGPGGTEAFF. The complete variable domain, with remaining parts taken from reference TRBV29-1 and TRBJ1-1, reads SAVISQKPSRDICQRGTSLTIQCQVDSQVTMMFWYRQQPGQSLTLIATANQGSEATYESGFVIDKFPISRPNLTFSTLTVSNMSPEDSSIYLCSVGTGPGGTEAFFGQGTRLTVV.

The chain has TRBV4-3 and TRBJ2-2; 8 positions match TRBD2. Germline-derived CDR1 and CDR2 are LGHNA and YSLEER. The CDR3 spans 15 residues. Trimming cost V 0 bases and J 7 bases; bases outside gene matches: 4. The CDR3: CASSQDSGVGGELFF. The CDR3 bases are TGCGCCAGCAGCCAAGATAGCGGGGTCGGCGGGGAGCTGTTTTTT.

V and J are TRBV6-5 and TRBJ1-2; D not resolved. CDR1 and CDR2 (germline): MNHEY, SVGAGI. The CDR3 runs 13 residues. V lost 6 bases and J lost 0, with 8 bases in between. The CDR3 nucleotides are TGTGCCAGCAGCCAGACTTCTAACTATGGCTACACCTTC. Protein sequence: CASSQTSNYGYTF.

The chain employs TRBV7-9 and TRBJ2-5; possible D gene TRBD2, 5 bases. V was shortened by 3 bases and J by 4 bases, with 15 bases between the two germline ends. Per germline, CDR1 SEHNR and CDR2 FQNEAQ (reference sequence). The CDR3 runs 15 residues. The CDR3 sequence: CASSFVLGVGETQYF. As DNA, the CDR3 is TGTGCCAGCAGCTTCGTTTTGGGAGTCGGAGAGACCCAGTACTTC.

The V call is TRBV2, the J call TRBJ2-1, with D perhaps TRBD2 (6 bases). The germline V and J ends were trimmed by 4 bases and 2 bases, with 12 bases remaining between them. The CDR3 loop spans 15 amino acids. Germline-derived CDR1 and CDR2 are SNHLY and FYNNEI. The CDR3 DNA sequence: TGTGCCAGCAGTGGGTTAGCGGATACCTACAATGAGCAGTTCTTC. As protein: CASSGLADTYNEQFF.

This chain uses TRBV11-2 with TRBJ2-5; 7 bases map to TRBD2. Losses at the gene ends were 8 bases for V and 6 bases for J; bases not matched to a gene: 6. CDR1 and CDR2 from the germline V gene are SGHAT and FQNNGV. There are 12 residues in the CDR3. CDR3 nucleotide sequence: TGTGCCAGCGCCGAAGCGGGGAAGACCCAGTACTTC. Translation: CASAEAGKTQYF.

The chain links TRBV19 to TRBJ1-1, with D hard to call. V lost 5 bases and J 1 base, leaving 8 bases between the germline ends. The CDR3 is 13 amino acids. The germline V gene has CDR1 LNHDA and CDR2 SQIVND (reference sequence). CDR3 sequence (DNA): TGTGCCAGTAGTCGGCAGGAGAACACTGAAGCTTTCTTT. It is translated as CASSRQENTEAFF.

V gene TRBV7-3 combines with J gene TRBJ2-1; 9 bases are a match to TRBD2. The CDR3 sequence is 15 residues long. V shed 2 bases and J 3 bases; nucleotides not matched to a gene: 2. Germline-derived CDR1 and CDR2 are SGHTA and FQGTGA. In DNA form, the CDR3 reads TGTGCCAGCAGCTTACTAGCGGGAAACTACAATGAGCAGTTCTTC. Translated, it gives CASSLLAGNYNEQFF.

This rearrangement joins TRBV5-6 to TRBJ2-1; 8 nucleotides line up with TRBD2. This CDR3 spans 14 amino acids. The germline CDR1 and CDR2 sequences are SGHDT and YYEEEE. CDR3 region: CATRGAGGSNEQFF. The DNA of the CDR3 is TGTGCAACCAGAGGGGCGGGAGGCTCCAATGAGCAGTTCTTC. Full variable domain (remainder filled in from reference TRBV5-6 and TRBJ2-1): DAGVTQSPTHLIKTRGQQVTLRCSPKSGHDTVSWYQQALGQGPQFIFQYYEEEERQRGNFPDRFSGHQFPNYSSELNVNALLLGDSALYLCATRGAGGSNEQFFGPGTRLTVL.

This sequence joins TRBV12-3 or TRBV12-4 and TRBJ2-3; D is perhaps TRBD2 (6 bases). The CDR3 length is 13 residues. The ends were cut back, 5 bases at V and 2 bases at J, with 8 bases in the middle. In DNA, the CDR3 is TGTGCCAGCAGTCTGGGACTCACAGATACGCAGTATTTT. Its protein is CASSLGLTDTQYF.

This chain connects TRBV7-8 to TRBJ1-4; D gene unclear. With 5 bases removed from V and 0 bases from J, the gap between germline ends came to 13 bases. The germline gives CDR1 SGHVS, CDR2 FQNEAQ. This CDR3 has 16 residues. The DNA of the CDR3 is TGTGCCAGCAGCCCCAACGCGGGAGCAACTAATGAAAAACTGTTTTTT. Amino acid sequence: CASSPNAGATNEKLFF.

This clone was observed once. The V and J genes are TRBV5-5 and TRBJ2-3, with TRBD2 matching over 9 bases. Germline loops: CDR1 SGHKS, CDR2 YYEKEE (reference sequence). The V gene end was trimmed by 0 bases and the J gene end by 4 bases; junction bases not matched to a gene: 9. The CDR3 totals 17 residues. CDR3 sequence: CASSLVLGGRGPDTQYF. CDR3 bases: TGTGCCAGCAGCTTGGTTTTGGGCGGGAGGGGGCCAGATACGCAGTATTTT.

This chain uses TRBV19 with TRBJ2-3; TRBD1 aligns across 7 bases. This CDR3 is built from 12 residues. V trimming: 5 bases; J trimming: 6 bases; junction bases outside the gene matches: 2. Germline CDR1 reads LNHDA; CDR2 reads SQIVND (reference sequence). CDR3 in DNA: TGTGCCAGTAGTGACAGGGTCGATACGCAGTATTTT. Translated, it gives CASSDRVDTQYF.